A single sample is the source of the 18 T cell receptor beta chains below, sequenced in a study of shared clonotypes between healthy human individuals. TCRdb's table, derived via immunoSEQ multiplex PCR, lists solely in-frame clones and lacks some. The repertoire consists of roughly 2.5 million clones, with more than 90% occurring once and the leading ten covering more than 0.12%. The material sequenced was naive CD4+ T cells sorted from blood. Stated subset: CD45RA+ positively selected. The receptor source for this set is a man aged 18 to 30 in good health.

The CDR3 DNA reads TGCGCCAGCAGTTATCAGCCCGACAACTCCTACAATGAGCAGTTCTTC. The encoded protein is CASSYQPDNSYNEQFF. The chain combines TRBV5-1 with TRBJ2-1; no firm D call. The CDR3 is 16 residues long. CDR1 is SGHRS and CDR2 is YFSETQ in the germline V gene. V gave up 5 bases and J gave up 0 bases, with 15 bases separating them.

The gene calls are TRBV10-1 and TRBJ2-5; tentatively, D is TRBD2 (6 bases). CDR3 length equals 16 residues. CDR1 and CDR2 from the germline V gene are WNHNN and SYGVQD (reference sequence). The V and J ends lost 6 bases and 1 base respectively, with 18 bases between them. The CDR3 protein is CASRVAHWTTQETQYF. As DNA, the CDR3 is TGCGCCAGCAGGGTGGCTCATTGGACTACCCAAGAGACCCAGTACTTC.

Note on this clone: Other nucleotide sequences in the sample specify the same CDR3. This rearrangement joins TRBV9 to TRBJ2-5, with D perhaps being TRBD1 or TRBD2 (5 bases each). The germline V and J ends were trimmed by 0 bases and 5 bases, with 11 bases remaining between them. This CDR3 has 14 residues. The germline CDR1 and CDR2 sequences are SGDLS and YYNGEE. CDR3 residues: CASSVGGAGETQYF. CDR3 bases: TGTGCCAGCAGCGTAGGAGGGGCCGGGGAGACCCAGTACTTC.

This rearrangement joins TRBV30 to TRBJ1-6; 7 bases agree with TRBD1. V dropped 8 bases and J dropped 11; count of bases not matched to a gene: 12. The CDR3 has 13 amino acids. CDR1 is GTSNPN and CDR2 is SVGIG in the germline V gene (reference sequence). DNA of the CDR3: TGTGCCGGAGCCCCAGGGACAGCGGCACCCCTCCACTTT. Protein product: CAGAPGTAAPLHF.

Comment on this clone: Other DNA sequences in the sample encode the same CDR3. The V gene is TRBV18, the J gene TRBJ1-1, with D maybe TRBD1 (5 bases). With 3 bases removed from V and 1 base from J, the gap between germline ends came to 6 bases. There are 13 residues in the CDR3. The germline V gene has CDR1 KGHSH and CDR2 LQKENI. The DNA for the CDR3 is TGTGCCAGCTCACCGGACACGAACACTGAAGCTTTCTTT. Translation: CASSPDTNTEAFF. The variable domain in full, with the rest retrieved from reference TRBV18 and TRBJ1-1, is NAGVMQNPRHLVRRRGQEARLRCSPMKGHSHVYWYRQLPEEGLKFMVYLQKENIIDESGMPKERFSAEFPKEGPSILRIQQVVRGDSAAYFCASSPDTNTEAFFGQGTRLTVV.

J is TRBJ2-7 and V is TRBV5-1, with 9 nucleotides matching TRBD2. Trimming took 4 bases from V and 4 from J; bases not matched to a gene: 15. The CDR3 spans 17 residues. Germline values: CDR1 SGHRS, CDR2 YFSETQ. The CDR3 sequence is CASSAELTSGRVYEQYF. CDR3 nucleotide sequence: TGCGCCAGCAGCGCTGAACTGACTAGCGGAAGGGTATACGAGCAGTACTTC.

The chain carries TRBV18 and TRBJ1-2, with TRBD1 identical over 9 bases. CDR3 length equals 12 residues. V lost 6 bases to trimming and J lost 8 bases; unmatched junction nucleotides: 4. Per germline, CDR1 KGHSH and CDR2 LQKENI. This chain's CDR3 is CASSIQGAGYTF. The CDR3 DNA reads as TGTGCCAGCTCCATACAGGGGGCGGGCTACACCTTC.

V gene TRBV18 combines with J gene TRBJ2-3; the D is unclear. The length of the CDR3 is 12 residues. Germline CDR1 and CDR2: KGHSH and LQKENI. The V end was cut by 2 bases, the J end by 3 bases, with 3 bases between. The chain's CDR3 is CASSPKTDTQYF. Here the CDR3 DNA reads TGTGCCAGCTCACCAAAAACAGATACGCAGTATTTT.

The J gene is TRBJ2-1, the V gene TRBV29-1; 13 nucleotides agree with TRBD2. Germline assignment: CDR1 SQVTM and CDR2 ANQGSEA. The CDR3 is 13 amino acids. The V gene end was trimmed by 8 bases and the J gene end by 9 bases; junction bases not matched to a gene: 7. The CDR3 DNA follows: TGCAGCTATTTCGGACTAGCGGGAGTTGAGCAGTTCTTC. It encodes CSYFGLAGVEQFF.

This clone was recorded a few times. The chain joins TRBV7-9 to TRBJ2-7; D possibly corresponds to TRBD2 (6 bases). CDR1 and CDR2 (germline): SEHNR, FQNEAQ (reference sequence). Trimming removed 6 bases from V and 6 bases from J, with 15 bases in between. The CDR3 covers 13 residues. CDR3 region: CASREGQTSEQYF. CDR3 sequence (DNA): TGTGCCAGCAGGGAGGGCCAGACGTCCGAGCAGTACTTC. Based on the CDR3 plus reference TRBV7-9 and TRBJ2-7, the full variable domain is DTGVSQNPRHKITKRGQNVTFRCDPISEHNRLYWYRQTLGQGPEFLTYFQNEAQLEKSRLLSDRFSAERPKGSFSTLEIQRTEQGDSAMYLCASREGQTSEQYFGPGTRLTVT.

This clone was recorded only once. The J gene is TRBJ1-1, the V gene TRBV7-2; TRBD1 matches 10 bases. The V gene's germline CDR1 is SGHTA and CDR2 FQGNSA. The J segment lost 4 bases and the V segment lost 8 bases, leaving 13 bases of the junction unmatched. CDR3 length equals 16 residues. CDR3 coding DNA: TGTGCCAGCGGCCTGACTAGGACAGGGGGAGTCACTGAAGCTTTCTTT. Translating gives CASGLTRTGGVTEAFF.

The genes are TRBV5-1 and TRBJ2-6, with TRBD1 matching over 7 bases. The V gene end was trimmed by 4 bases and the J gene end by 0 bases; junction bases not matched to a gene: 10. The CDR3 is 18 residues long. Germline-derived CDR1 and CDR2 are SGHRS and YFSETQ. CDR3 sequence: CASSDDRAPISGANVLTF. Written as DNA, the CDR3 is TGCGCCAGCAGCGATGACAGGGCGCCGATCTCTGGGGCCAACGTCCTGACTTTC.

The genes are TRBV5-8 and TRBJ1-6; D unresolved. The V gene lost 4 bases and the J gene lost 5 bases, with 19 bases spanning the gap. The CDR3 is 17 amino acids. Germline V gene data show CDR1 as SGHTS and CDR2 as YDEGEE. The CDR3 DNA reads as TGTGCCAGCAGCGCGATGGTATCGAGCGACAATAATTCACCCCTCCACTTT. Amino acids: CASSAMVSSDNNSPLHF.

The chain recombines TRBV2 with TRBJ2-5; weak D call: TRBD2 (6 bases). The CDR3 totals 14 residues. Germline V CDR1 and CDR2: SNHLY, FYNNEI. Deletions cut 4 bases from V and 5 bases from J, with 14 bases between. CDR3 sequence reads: CASSVGRGRETQYF. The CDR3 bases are TGTGCCAGCAGTGTCGGCCGGGGGAGGGAGACCCAGTACTTC.

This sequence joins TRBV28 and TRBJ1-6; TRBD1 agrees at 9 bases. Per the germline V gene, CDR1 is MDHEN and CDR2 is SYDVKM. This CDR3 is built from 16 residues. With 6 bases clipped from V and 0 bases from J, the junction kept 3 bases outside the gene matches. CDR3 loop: CASRDRGSSYNSPLHF. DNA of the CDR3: TGTGCCAGCAGGGACAGGGGAAGCTCCTATAATTCACCCCTCCACTTT. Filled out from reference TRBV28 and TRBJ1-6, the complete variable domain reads DVKVTQSSRYLVKRTGEKVFLECVQDMDHENMFWYRQDPGLGLRLIYFSYDVKMKEKGDIPEGYSVSREKKERFSLILESASTNQTSMYLCASRDRGSSYNSPLHFGNGTRLTVT.

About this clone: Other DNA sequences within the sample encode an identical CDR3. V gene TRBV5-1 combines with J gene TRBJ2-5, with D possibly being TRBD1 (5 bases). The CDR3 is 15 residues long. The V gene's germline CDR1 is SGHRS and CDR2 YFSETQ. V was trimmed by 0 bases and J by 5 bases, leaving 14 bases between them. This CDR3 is CASSLGQGTQETQYF. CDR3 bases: TGCGCCAGCAGCTTGGGTCAGGGAACTCAGGAGACCCAGTACTTC.

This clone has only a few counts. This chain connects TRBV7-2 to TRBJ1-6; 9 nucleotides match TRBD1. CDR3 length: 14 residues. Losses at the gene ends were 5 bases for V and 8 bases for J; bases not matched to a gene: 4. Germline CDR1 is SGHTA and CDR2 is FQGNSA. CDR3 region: CASSRTGDYSPLHF. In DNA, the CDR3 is TGTGCCAGCAGCCGGACAGGGGACTATTCACCCCTCCACTTT.

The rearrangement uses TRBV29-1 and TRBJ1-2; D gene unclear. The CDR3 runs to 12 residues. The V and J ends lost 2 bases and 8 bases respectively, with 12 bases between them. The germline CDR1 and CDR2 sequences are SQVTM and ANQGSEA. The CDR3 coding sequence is TGCAGCGTTGAACCCGTCGCCCTCGGCTACACCTTC. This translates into CSVEPVALGYTF.